This T cell receptor beta chain originates from a study of graft-versus-host responses after intestinal transplantation. Germline V gene lookup returns CDR1 MDHEN and CDR2 SYDVKM. V lost 2 bases, J lost 5 bases, and 11 bases stayed unmatched. The CDR3 runs 16 residues. Intraepithelial and lamina propria lymphocytes were freed from processed graft tissue. Produced via immunoSEQ multiplex PCR; TCRdb's table is partial and in-frame only. The sample yields almost 15,000 clones, 70% seen once. The chain recombines TRBV28 with TRBJ1-2; the match to TRBD1 covers 7 bases. Material: ileum tissue, obtained around 690 days after intestinal transplantation. The clonotype originates from a human patient who received an intestinal transplant, so some T cells may come from the graft donor. CDR3 residues: CASSLGGRLGQYGYTF. CDR3 DNA: TGTGCCAGCAGTTTAGGGGGTAGATTGGGACAGTATGGCTACACCTTC.